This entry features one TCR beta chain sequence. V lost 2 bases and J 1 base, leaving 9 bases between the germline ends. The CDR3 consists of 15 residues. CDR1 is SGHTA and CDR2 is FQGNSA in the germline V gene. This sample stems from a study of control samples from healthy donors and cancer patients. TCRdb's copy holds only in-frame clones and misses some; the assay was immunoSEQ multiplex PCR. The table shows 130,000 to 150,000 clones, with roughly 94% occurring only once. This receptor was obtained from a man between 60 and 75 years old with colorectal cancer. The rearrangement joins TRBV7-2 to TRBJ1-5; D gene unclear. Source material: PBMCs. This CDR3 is CASSLRRGSNQPQHF. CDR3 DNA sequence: TGTGCCAGCAGCTTAAGACGAGGAAGCAATCAGCCCCAGCATTTT.